This TCR beta chain was captured in a study of regulatory T cells in long-lasting Graves disease. As for the study in general: The criterion for persistent Graves' disease was over 5 years of antithyroid drugs with positive TSH receptor antibodies. The study, taken as a whole, reports: Less diverse TCR repertoires were seen in persistent Graves' patients than in newly diagnosed ones. With approximately 2,500 shared public clonotypes, persistent patients exceeded new patients, who shared 950 to 1,000.

This clonotype has a count of ten or more. The antigen remains unidentified. Building the TCR beta libraries relied on iRepertoire HTBI primers, and CDR3 regions underwent Arm-PCR. MiXCR was run by TCRdb on the multiplex PCR reads, yielding one entry per CDR3 protein. The table has hundreds of thousands of distinct CDR3 sequences, 21% seen once. Described time point: persistent/refractory GD, antithyroid drugs over 5 years with positive TRAb. PBMC-derived RNA was used for the TCR library. One endocrinology department in Xi'an, China, was where patients came from. The CDR3 covers 14 residues. Germline-derived CDR1 and CDR2 are KGHSY and FQNENV. V shed 1 base and J shed 6 bases, with 9 bases lying between them.

The sequence came from a female donor with Graves disease. V usage is TRBV16 and J usage is TRBJ2-2, with D perhaps matching TRBD1 (5 bases). The input for sequencing was peripheral blood mononuclear cells (PBMCs), taken when the disease was refractory, from a patient treated with antithyroid drugs. The CDR3 loop reads CASSQFTGAGELFF. The CDR3 region has the DNA TGTGCCAGCAGCCAATTTACAGGAGCCGGGGAGCTGTTTTTT.